The next 17 T cell receptor beta chains were all read from a single sample in a study of OX40 agonist ivuxolimab in advanced cancers. The protocol was immunoSEQ multiplex PCR, while the TCRdb copy is restricted to in-frame clones and leaves out a portion. The table lists 40,000 or so clones, approximately 86% of them singletons. The sample here was CD4+ or CD8+ T cells sorted from blood, taken in a trial of the OX40 agonist ivuxolimab. The receptors derive from an adult with an advanced solid tumor such as melanoma, head and neck, liver or kidney cancer.

The chain combines TRBV27 with TRBJ1-2; D remains unclear. V was clipped by 4 bases and J by 1 base, with 7 bases between them. The CDR3 contains 13 residues. Germline values: CDR1 MNHEY, CDR2 SMNVEV (reference sequence). The CDR3 nucleotides read TGTGCCAGCAGTTCCGGCCTTAACTATGGCTACACCTTC. Translated, it gives CASSSGLNYGYTF.

The chain joins TRBV10-2 to TRBJ2-7; no clear D gene. Germline CDR1 WSHSY, CDR2 SAAADI. The CDR3 extends over 11 amino acids. Trimming removed 5 bases from V and 10 bases from J, with 12 bases in between. The CDR3 spells CASSMPQEQYF. CDR3 DNA sequence: TGCGCCAGCAGTATGCCCCAGGAACAGTACTTC.

The gene calls are TRBV5-1 and TRBJ2-7; maybe TRBD1 (5 bases). There are 12 residues in the CDR3. V shed 1 base and J shed 7 bases, with 9 bases lying between them. Looked up from germline, CDR1 is SGHRS and CDR2 is YFSETQ. For the CDR3, the DNA is TGCGCCAGCAGCTTGACCCGACAGGAGCAGTACTTC. Amino acid sequence: CASSLTRQEQYF.

This chain uses TRBV7-7 with TRBJ2-5; TRBD1 aligns across 8 bases. The trim removed 3 bases at V and 2 bases at J, leaving 2 bases unmatched. CDR1 and CDR2 (germline): SSHAT, FNYEAQ (reference sequence). The CDR3 has 14 amino acids. The DNA for the CDR3 is TGTGCCAGCAGCTTCAGGGGGCTTCAAGAGACCCAGTACTTC. Its protein is CASSFRGLQETQYF.

This clone was recorded once. The CDR3 region has the DNA TGTGCCAGCAGCCCAGGTCGGGGGGAGATAGGGGAGACCCAGTACTTC. It yields the protein CASSPGRGEIGETQYF. J is TRBJ2-5 and V is TRBV5-8, with 7 bases aligning to TRBD2. CDR3 length equals 16 residues. Trimming took 4 bases from V and 5 from J; bases not matched to a gene: 14. Germline lookup yields CDR1 SGHTS and CDR2 YDEGEE.

CDR3 bases: TGTGCCAGCAGTGATAGGGGATATGGCTACACCTTC. This gives the protein CASSDRGYGYTF. The rearrangement joins TRBV2 to TRBJ1-2; tentatively, D is TRBD1 (5 bases). This CDR3 has 12 amino acids. Germline V CDR1 and CDR2: SNHLY, FYNNEI. V was trimmed by 3 bases and J by 5 bases, leaving 7 bases between them.

The chain has TRBV7-9 and TRBJ2-5; no clear D. The CDR3 covers 13 residues. The V end lost 4 bases, the J end lost 0 bases, and 6 bases lay between the germline ends. CDR1 and CDR2 from the germline V gene are SEHNR and FQNEAQ (reference sequence). CDR3 bases: TGTGCCAGCAGCTCCCCAAACCAAGAGACCCAGTACTTC. Encoded protein: CASSSPNQETQYF.

This clone was seen just once. The chain combines TRBV27 with TRBJ2-7; 8 nucleotides align to TRBD1. The CDR3 has 17 amino acids. The germline V gene has CDR1 MNHEY and CDR2 SMNVEV (reference sequence). V trimming: 6 bases; J trimming: 3 bases; junction bases outside the gene matches: 16. In nucleotides, the CDR3 is TGTGCCAGCAGATTGACAGGGGATAGGCTCCGAGGCTACGAGCAGTACTTC. It translates to CASRLTGDRLRGYEQYF.

The chain links TRBV2 to TRBJ2-7, with TRBD1 identical over 7 bases. This CDR3 spans 14 amino acids. CDR1 is SNHLY and CDR2 is FYNNEI in the germline V gene. With 3 bases clipped from V and 4 bases from J, the junction kept 6 bases outside the gene matches. The DNA for the CDR3 is TGTGCCAGCAGTGATAGGACAGGAGCTTACGAGCAGTACTTC. As protein: CASSDRTGAYEQYF.

V is TRBV14 and J is TRBJ2-5, with 8 bases that match TRBD1. In germline, CDR1 is SGHDN, CDR2 FVKESK. This CDR3 spans 13 amino acids. Unmatched junction bases numbered 4, after V lost 6 bases and J lost 4 bases. The CDR3: CASSRGQGETQYF. The CDR3 DNA is TGTGCCAGCAGTCGCGGACAGGGAGAGACCCAGTACTTC.

The chain carries TRBV6-1 and TRBJ2-1; possibly TRBD1 for D (6 bases). The germline V and J ends were trimmed by 7 bases and 6 bases, with 16 bases remaining between them. CDR1 MNHNS and CDR2 SASEGT come from the germline V gene. The CDR3 contains 14 residues. The CDR3 nucleotides are TGTGCCAGCAAGGTGGGGGCCGAAATCAATGAGCAGTTCTTC. This translates into CASKVGAEINEQFF.

V is TRBV30 and J is TRBJ2-1; 14 bases align to TRBD2. Germline lookup yields CDR1 GTSNPN and CDR2 SVGIG (reference sequence). The V gene end was trimmed by 5 bases and the J gene end by 5 bases; junction bases not matched to a gene: 8. This CDR3 has 16 residues. The CDR3 reads CAWGRLAGGGNNEQFF. CDR3 in DNA: TGTGCCTGGGGTCGACTAGCGGGAGGGGGCAACAATGAGCAGTTCTTC.

Remarks on this clone: An end of the junction differs from the germline gene, which may be a read error. This chain links TRBV2 with TRBJ2-2; possibly TRBD1 or TRBD2 for D (7 bases each). This CDR3 has 16 residues. Germline CDR1 is SNHLY and CDR2 is FYNNEI. The CDR3, as DNA: TGTGCCAGCAGCGAAGTCAGGGGGGGATTAGACGGGGAGCTGTTTTTT. Translation gives CASSEVRGGLDGELFF.

The gene calls are TRBV5-1 and TRBJ2-3; D remains unclear. CDR1 SGHRS and CDR2 YFSETQ come from the germline V gene. The CDR3 covers 15 residues. Trimming cost V 0 bases and J 0 bases, with 8 bases left between them. The CDR3 region is CASSLESASTDTQYF. The CDR3 DNA reads as TGCGCCAGCAGCTTGGAGTCAGCTAGCACAGATACGCAGTATTTT.

The genes are TRBV5-1 and TRBJ2-1, with TRBD2 matching over 8 bases. Per the germline V gene, CDR1 is SGHRS and CDR2 is YFSETQ. J was trimmed by 6 bases and V by 5 bases; bases with no gene match: 7. The CDR3 sequence is 14 residues long. CDR3 amino acids: CASSGAGVPNEQFF. CDR3 bases: TGCGCCAGCAGTGGAGCGGGAGTCCCCAATGAGCAGTTCTTC.

The chain carries TRBV19 and TRBJ2-1, with a tentative D call TRBD1 (5 bases). This CDR3 contains 14 residues. The V gene lost 4 bases and the J gene lost 7 bases, with 14 bases spanning the gap. Looked up from germline, CDR1 is LNHDA and CDR2 is SQIVND (reference sequence). The CDR3 DNA follows: TGTGCCAGTAGTAGGGCAGGGCAAAGGAATGAGCAGTTCTTC. Residues: CASSRAGQRNEQFF.

The chain links TRBV9 to TRBJ1-1; TRBD1 matches 8 bases. There are 16 residues in the CDR3. The germline CDR1 and CDR2 sequences are SGDLS and YYNGEE. V shed 0 bases and J 0 bases; nucleotides not matched to a gene: 4. The CDR3 DNA sequence: TGTGCCAGCAGCGTAGGACAGGGGAACATGAACACTGAAGCTTTCTTT. Protein sequence: CASSVGQGNMNTEAFF.